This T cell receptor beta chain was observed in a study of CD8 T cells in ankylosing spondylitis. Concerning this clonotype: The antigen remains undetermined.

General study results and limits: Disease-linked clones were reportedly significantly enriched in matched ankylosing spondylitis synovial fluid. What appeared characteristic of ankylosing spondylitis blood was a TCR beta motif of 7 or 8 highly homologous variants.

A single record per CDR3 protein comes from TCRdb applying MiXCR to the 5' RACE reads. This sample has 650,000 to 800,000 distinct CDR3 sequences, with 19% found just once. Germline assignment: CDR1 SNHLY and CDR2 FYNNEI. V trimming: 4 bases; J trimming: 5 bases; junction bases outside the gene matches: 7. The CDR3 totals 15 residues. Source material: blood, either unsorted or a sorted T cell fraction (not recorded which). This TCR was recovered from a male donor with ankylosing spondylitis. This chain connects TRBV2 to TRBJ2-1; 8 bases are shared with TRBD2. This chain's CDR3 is CASSAGTRKNNEQFF. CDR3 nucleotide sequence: TGTGCCAGCAGTGCCGGGACTAGGAAGAACAATGAGCAGTTCTTC.